This entry features one T cell receptor beta chain sequence. Its specificity is not known. This record comes from a study of T cell responses to AZD1222 COVID-19 vaccine. Study findings and constraints: Spike-specific TCR breadth and depth were elevated following two AZD1222 doses. Baseline seropositives among AZD1222 recipients totaled only six or seven. Donor demographics were predominantly white British with a female majority; clonal diversity may be underestimated.

This CDR3 has 13 amino acids. V was cut by 2 bases and J by 9 bases, with 11 bases left in between. Germline V gene data show CDR1 as MDHEN and CDR2 as SYDVKM. Here immunoSEQ multiplex PCR was the method, and the copy in TCRdb shows in-frame clones only, minus some. The sample consists of about 150,000 clones, less than 95% of them appearing once. The chain uses TRBV28 and TRBJ1-5; tentative D call: TRBD1 (5 bases). The sequences come from peripheral blood, collected on day 0 of AZD1222 vaccination. This sequence originates from an adult in good health. Here the CDR3 DNA reads TGTGCCAGCAGTTTAAGGGGTCTCTGGCCCCAGCATTTT. This translates into CASSLRGLWPQHF.